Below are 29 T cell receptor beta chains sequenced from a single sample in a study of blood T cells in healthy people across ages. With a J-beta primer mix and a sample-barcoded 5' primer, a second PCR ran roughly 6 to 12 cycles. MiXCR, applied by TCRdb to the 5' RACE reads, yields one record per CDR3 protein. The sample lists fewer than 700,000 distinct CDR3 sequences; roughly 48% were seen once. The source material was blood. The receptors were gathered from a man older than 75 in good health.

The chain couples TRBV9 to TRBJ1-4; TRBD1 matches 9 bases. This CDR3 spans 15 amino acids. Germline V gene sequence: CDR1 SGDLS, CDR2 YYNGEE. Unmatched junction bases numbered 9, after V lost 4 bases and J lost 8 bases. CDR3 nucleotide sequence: TGTGCCAGCAGCCTCAGGACAGGGGAGGAGGAAAAACTGTTTTTT. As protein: CASSLRTGEEEKLFF.

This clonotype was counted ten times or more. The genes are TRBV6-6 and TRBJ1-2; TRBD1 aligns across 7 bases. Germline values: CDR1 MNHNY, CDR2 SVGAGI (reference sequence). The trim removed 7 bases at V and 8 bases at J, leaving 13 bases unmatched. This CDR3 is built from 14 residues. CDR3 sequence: CASNRQGEAEGYTF. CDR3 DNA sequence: TGTGCCAGCAATAGGCAGGGGGAGGCAGAAGGCTACACCTTC.

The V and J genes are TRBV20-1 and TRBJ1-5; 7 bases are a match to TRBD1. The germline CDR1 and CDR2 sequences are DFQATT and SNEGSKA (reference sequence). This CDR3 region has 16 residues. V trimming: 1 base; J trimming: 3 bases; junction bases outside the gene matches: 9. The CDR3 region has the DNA TGCAGTGCTAGAGTAGGAGGACAGGTTCCCAATCAGCCCCAGCATTTT. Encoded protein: CSARVGGQVPNQPQHF.

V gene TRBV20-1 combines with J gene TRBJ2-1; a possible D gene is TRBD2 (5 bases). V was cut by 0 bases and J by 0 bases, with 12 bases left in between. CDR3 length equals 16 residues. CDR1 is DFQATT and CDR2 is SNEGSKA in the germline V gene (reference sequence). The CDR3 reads CSARDLSASSYNEQFF. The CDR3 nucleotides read TGCAGTGCTAGAGATCTTAGCGCGAGCTCCTACAATGAGCAGTTCTTC.

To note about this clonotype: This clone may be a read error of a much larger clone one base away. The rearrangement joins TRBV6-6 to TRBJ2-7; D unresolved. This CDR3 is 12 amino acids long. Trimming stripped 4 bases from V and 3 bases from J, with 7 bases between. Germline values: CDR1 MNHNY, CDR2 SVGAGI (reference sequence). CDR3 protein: CASSSQFYEQYF. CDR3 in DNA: TGTGCCAGCAGTTCACAATTCTACGAGCAGTACTTC.

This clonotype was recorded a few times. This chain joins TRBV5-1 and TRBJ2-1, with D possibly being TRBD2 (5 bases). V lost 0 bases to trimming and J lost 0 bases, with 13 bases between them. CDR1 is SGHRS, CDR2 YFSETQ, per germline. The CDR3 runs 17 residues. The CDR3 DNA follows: TGCGCCAGCAGCTTGGCCGTTCTAGGGAGCTCCTACAATGAGCAGTTCTTC. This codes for CASSLAVLGSSYNEQFF. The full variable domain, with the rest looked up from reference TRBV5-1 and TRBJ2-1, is KAGVTQTPRYLIKTRGQQVTLSCSPISGHRSVSWYQQTPGQGLQFLFEYFSETQRNKGNFPGRFSGRQFSNSRSEMNVSTLELGDSALYLCASSLAVLGSSYNEQFFGPGTRLTVL.

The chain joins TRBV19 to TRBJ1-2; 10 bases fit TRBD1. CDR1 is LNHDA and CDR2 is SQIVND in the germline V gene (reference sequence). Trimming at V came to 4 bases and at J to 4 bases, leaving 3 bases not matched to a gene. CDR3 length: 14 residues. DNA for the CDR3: TGTGCCAGTAGTACGACAGGGGGCGGCTATGGCTACACCTTC. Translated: CASSTTGGGYGYTF.

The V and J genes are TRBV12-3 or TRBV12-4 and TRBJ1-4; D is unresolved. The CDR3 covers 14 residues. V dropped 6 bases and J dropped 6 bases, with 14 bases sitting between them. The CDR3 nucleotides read TGTGCCAGCAGCATAAACGACGCTGATGAAAAACTGTTTTTT. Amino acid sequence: CASSINDADEKLFF.

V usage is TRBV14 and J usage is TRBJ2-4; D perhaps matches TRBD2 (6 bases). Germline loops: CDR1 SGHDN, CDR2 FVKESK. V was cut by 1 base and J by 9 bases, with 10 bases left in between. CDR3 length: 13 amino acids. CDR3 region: CASSQVPGSIQYF. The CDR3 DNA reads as TGTGCCAGCAGCCAAGTCCCCGGGAGCATTCAGTACTTC.

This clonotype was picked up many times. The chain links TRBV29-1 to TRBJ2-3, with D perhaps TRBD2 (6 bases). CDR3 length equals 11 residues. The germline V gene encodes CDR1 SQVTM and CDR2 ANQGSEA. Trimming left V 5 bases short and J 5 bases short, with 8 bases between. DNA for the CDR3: TGCAGCGTTTGGGGAGGAGATACGCAGTATTTT. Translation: CSVWGGDTQYF.

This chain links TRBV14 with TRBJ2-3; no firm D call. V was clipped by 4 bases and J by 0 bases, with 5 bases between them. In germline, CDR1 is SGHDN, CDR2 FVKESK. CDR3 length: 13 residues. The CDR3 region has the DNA TGTGCCAGCAGCCCAGACAGCACAGATACGCAGTATTTT. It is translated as CASSPDSTDTQYF.

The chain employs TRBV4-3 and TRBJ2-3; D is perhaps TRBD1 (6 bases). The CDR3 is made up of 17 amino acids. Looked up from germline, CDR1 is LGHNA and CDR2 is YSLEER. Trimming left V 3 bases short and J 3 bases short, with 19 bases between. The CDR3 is CASSHTQGLRVTDTQYF. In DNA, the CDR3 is TGCGCCAGCAGCCACACACAGGGATTACGGGTGACAGATACGCAGTATTTT.

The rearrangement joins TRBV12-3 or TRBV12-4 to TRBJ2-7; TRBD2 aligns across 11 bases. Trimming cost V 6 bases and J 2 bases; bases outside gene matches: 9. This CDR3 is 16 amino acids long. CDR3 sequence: CASSLPSGRPPYEQYF. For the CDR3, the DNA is TGTGCCAGCAGCCTTCCTAGCGGGAGGCCCCCCTACGAGCAGTACTTC.

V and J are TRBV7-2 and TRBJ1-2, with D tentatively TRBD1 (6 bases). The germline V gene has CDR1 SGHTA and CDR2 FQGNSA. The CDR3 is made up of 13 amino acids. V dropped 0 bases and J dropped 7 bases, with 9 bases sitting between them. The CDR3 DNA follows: TGTGCCAGCAGCTTAGCTTTGGGGGCTGGCTACACCTTC. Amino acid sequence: CASSLALGAGYTF.

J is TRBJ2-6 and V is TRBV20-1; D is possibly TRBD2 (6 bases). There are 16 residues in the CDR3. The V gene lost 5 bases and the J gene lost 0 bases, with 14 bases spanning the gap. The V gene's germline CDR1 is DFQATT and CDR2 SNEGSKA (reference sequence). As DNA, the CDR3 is TGCAGTGCTGGAGGGGTTCCTAACTCTGGGGCCAACGTCCTGACTTTC. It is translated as CSAGGVPNSGANVLTF.

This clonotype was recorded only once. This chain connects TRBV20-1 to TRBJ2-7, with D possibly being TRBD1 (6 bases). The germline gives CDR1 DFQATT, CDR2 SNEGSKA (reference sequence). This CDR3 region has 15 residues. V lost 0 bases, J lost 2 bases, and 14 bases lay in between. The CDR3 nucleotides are TGCAGTGCTAGAGAAAATCCGGGACACCCCTACGAGCAGTACTTC. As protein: CSARENPGHPYEQYF.

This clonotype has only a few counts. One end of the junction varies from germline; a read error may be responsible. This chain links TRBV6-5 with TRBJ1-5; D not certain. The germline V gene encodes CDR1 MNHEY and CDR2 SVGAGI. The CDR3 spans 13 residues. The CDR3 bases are TGTGCCAGCAGTGACTCCGACAATCAGCCCCAGCATTTT. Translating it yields CASSDSDNQPQHF.

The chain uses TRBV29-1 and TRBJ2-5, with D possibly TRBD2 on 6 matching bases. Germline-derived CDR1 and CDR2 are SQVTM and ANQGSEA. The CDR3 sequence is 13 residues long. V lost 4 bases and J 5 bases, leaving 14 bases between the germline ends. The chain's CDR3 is CSVVSAGRETQYF. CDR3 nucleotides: TGCAGCGTTGTGTCAGCTGGGAGGGAGACCCAGTACTTC. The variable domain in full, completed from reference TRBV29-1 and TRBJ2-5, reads SAVISQKPSRDICQRGTSLTIQCQVDSQVTMMFWYRQQPGQSLTLIATANQGSEATYESGFVIDKFPISRPNLTFSTLTVSNMSPEDSSIYLCSVVSAGRETQYFGPGTRLLVL.

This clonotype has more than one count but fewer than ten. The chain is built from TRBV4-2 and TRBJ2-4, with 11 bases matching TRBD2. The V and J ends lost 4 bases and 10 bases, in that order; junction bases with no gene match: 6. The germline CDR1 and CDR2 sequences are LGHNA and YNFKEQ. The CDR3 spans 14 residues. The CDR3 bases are TGTGCCAGCAGCCGTAGCGGGGGGGCCGATATTCAGTACTTC. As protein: CASSRSGGADIQYF.

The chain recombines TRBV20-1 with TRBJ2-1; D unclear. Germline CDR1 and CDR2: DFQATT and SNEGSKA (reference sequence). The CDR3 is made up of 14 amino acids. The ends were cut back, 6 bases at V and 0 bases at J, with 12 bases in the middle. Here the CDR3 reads CSAISISSYNEQFF. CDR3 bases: TGCAGTGCCATTAGCATCAGCTCCTACAATGAGCAGTTCTTC.

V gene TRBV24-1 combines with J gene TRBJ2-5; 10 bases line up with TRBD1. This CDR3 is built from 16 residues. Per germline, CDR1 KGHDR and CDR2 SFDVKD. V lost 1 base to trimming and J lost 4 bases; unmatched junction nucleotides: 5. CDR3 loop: CATSDLDRGLRETQYF. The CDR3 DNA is TGTGCCACCAGTGATTTAGACAGGGGGCTCCGAGAGACCCAGTACTTC.

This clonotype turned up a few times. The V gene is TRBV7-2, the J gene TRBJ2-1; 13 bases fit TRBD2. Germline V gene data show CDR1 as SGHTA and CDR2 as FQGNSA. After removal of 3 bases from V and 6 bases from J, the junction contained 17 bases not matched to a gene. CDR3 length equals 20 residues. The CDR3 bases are TGTGCCAGCAGCTTTCGGAGCGACCCCCCGGGACTAGCGGGATCCAATGAGCAGTTCTTC. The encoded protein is CASSFRSDPPGLAGSNEQFF.

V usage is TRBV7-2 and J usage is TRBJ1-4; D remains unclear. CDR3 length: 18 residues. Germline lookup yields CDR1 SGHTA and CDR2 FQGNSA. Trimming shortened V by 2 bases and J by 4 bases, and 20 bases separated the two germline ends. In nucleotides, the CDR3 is TGTGCCAGCAGCTTAAATTCGCTTGCGGCAGTGGGTAATGAAAAACTGTTTTTT. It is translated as CASSLNSLAAVGNEKLFF.

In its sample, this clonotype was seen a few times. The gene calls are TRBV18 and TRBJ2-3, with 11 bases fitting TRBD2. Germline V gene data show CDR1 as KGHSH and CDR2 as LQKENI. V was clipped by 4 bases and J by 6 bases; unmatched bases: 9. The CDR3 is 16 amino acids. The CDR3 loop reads CASSLGTSGTVDTQYF. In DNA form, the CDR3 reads TGTGCCAGCTCACTAGGGACTAGCGGCACGGTGGATACGCAGTATTTT.

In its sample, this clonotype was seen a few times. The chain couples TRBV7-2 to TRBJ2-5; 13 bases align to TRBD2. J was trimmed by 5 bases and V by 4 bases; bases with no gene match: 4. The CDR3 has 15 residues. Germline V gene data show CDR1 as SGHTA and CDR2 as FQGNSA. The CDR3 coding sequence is TGTGCCAGCAGCTCCGGGACTAGCGGGATTGAGACCCAGTACTTC. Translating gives CASSSGTSGIETQYF. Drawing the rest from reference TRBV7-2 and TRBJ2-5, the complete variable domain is GAGVSQSPSNKVTEKGKDVELRCDPISGHTALYWYRQSLGQGLEFLIYFQGNSAPDKSGLPSDRFSAERTGGSVSTLTIQRTQQEDSAVYLCASSSGTSGIETQYFGPGTRLLVL.

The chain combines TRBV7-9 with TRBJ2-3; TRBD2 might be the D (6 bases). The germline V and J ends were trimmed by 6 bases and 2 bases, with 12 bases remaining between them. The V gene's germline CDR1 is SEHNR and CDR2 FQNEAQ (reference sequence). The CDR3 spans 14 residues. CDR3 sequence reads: CASSFAGNTDTQYF. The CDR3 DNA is TGTGCCAGCAGTTTCGCGGGGAACACAGATACGCAGTATTTT.

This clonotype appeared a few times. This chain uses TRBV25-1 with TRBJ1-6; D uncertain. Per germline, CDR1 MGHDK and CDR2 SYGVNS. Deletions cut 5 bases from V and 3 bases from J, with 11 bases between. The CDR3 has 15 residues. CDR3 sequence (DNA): TGTGCCAGCAGTAGTGAGGTCAACTATAATTCACCCCTCCACTTT. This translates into CASSSEVNYNSPLHF.

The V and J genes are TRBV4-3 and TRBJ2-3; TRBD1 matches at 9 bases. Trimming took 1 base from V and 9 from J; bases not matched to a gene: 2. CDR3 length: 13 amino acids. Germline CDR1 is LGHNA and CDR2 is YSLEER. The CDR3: CASSQADRGTQYF. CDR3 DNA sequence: TGCGCCAGCAGCCAAGCGGACAGGGGAACGCAGTATTTT.

The CDR3 sequence: CASSYSAYPTGELFF. CDR3 DNA sequence: TGTGCCAGCAGTTACTCAGCCTACCCCACCGGGGAGCTGTTTTTT. The chain uses TRBV6-6 and TRBJ2-2; D remains ambiguous. The CDR3 has 15 amino acids. Germline CDR1 and CDR2: MNHNY and SVGAGI (reference sequence). Between the trimmed V and J ends, which lost 0 bases and 4 bases, there was a span of 9 bases.